A selection of T cell receptor beta chains follows, all from one sample in a study of Ad26.COV2.S vaccination and SARS-CoV-2 variants. Clones were read by immunoSEQ multiplex PCR, and TCRdb kept only the in-frame ones, dropping some. Of 300,000 to 400,000 clones in the sample, about 85% are singletons; the top ten hold around 3%. The sample in question was peripheral blood, obtained in a trial of Ad26.COV2.S vaccine versus placebo. The source of these receptors is a person aged 18 to 59 who received the Ad26.COV2.S COVID-19 vaccine or a placebo. Both conserved end residues are part of each CDR3. The D gene is left open where the match is weak. Expanded clones get a size class; other rows say once, few or many, or leave the size out.

-	TRBV19	TRBJ2-7	TRBD2	16	CASTPGRRGAKYEQYF	TGTGCCAGTACCCCCGGACGGCGGGGGGCAAAATACGAGCAGTACTTC
-	TRBV28	TRBJ2-6	TRBD1	15	CASSGQGAGANVLTF	TGTGCCAGCAGCGGACAGGGGGCTGGGGCCAACGTCCTGACTTTC
few	TRBV7-2	TRBJ1-2	-	15	CASSLRDTGRYGYTF	TGTGCCAGCAGCCTCCGGGACACGGGCCGCTATGGCTACACCTTC
-	TRBV4-3	TRBJ2-5	-	15	CASSHYRAYQETQYF	TGCGCCAGCAGCCATTACAGGGCGTACCAAGAGACCCAGTACTTC
-	TRBV10-3	TRBJ2-1	TRBD2	16	CAISEGGLAGSNEQFF	TGTGCCATCAGTGAGGGGGGACTAGCGGGGTCCAATGAGCAGTTCTTC
few	TRBV5-1	TRBJ2-3	-	14	CASGDGSFTDTQYF	TGCGCCAGCGGAGACGGGAGTTTCACAGATACGCAGTATTTT
-	TRBV5-5	TRBJ1-1	-	14	CASSLAVGNTEAFF	TGTGCCAGCAGCTTGGCCGTAGGGAACACTGAAGCTTTCTTT
once	TRBV5-4	TRBJ2-3	-	14	CASSFDQVTDTQYF	TGTGCCAGCAGCTTCGACCAAGTGACAGATACGCAGTATTTT
-	TRBV6-2/TRBV6-3	TRBJ2-1	-	14	CASSYEPGFNEQFF	TGTGCCAGCAGTTACGAGCCGGGATTCAATGAGCAGTTCTTC
-	TRBV5-5	TRBJ2-5	-	14	CASSLTMGGETQYF	TGTGCCAGCAGCTTGACCATGGGGGGAGAGACCCAGTACTTC
-	TRBV7-2	TRBJ2-2	-	15	CASSLGRLGGGELFF	TGTGCCAGCAGCTTAGGGCGCTTAGGCGGCGGGGAGCTGTTTTTT
-	TRBV3-1/TRBV3-2	TRBJ1-2	TRBD1	15	CASSQDITGEGGYTF	TGTGCCAGCAGCCAAGATATAACAGGGGAAGGGGGCTACACCTTC
few	TRBV2	TRBJ2-3	-	16	CASSDPDGQGTDTQYF	TGTGCCAGCAGTGACCCAGACGGTCAAGGCACAGATACGCAGTATTTT
-	TRBV12-3/TRBV12-4	TRBJ1-6	-	13	CASSLSAGSPLHF	TGTGCCAGCAGTTTATCGGCGGGGTCACCCCTCCACTTT
-	TRBV3-1/TRBV3-2	TRBJ2-7	-	16	CASSQEGGHLSYEQYF	TGTGCCAGCAGCCAAGAGGGGGGACACCTCTCCTACGAGCAGTACTTC
-	TRBV7-8	TRBJ1-2	-	15	CASSFAGGGLGGYTF	TGTGCCAGCAGCTTCGCGGGGGGGGGACTCGGTGGCTACACCTTC
-	TRBV6-5	TRBJ2-1	-	12	CASSHRANEQFF	TGTGCCAGCAGTCATCGAGCCAATGAGCAGTTCTTC
few	TRBV9	TRBJ1-6	-	13	CASSAYNDSPLHF	TGTGCCAGCAGCGCGTACAACGATTCACCCCTCCACTTT
few	TRBV11-2	TRBJ1-3	-	20	CASSLEGPTGLFSSGNTIYF	TGTGCCAGCAGCTTAGAGGGCCCTACAGGGCTCTTCAGCTCTGGAAACACCATATATTTT
-	TRBV19	TRBJ1-6	-	15	CASSMFWDYNSPLHF	TGTGCCAGTAGTATGTTTTGGGACTATAATTCACCCCTCCACTTT
-	TRBV7-2	TRBJ2-3	TRBD2	14	CASRASGSTDTQYF	TGTGCCAGCAGGGCTAGCGGTAGCACAGATACGCAGTATTTT
-	TRBV2	TRBJ2-1	TRBD2	17	CASSGTSGRGHFDEQFF	TGTGCCAGTTCCGGGACTAGCGGGAGGGGGCATTTCGATGAGCAGTTCTTC
-	TRBV5-1	TRBJ2-1	-	13	CASSLNLYNEQFF	TGCGCCAGCAGCTTGAACCTCTACAATGAGCAGTTCTTC
-	TRBV19	TRBJ1-5	TRBD1	14	CASSITGGDQPQHF	TGTGCCAGTAGTATAACAGGGGGGGATCAGCCCCAGCATTTT
-	TRBV19	TRBJ2-7	TRBD1	15	CASSRVGTGEVRQYF	TGTGCCAGTAGTAGAGTCGGGACAGGGGAAGTTCGGCAGTACTTC
-	TRBV19	TRBJ2-7	-	17	CASSIAWTPRLTYEQYF	TGTGCCAGTAGTATTGCTTGGACCCCCAGGCTTACCTACGAGCAGTACTTC
-	TRBV30	TRBJ2-5	-	14	CAWGVVAGGETQYF	TGTGCCTGGGGGGTCGTGGCAGGCGGAGAGACCCAGTACTTC
-	TRBV6-2/TRBV6-3	TRBJ2-3	-	13	CASSRGLTDTQYF	TGTGCCAGCAGTCGGGGCCTCACAGATACGCAGTATTTT
once	TRBV7-2	TRBJ2-1	TRBD2	15	CASSLFGGALNEQFF	TGTGCCAGCAGCTTATTCGGGGGGGCCTTAAATGAGCAGTTCTTC
-	TRBV27	TRBJ1-2	TRBD1	17	CASSLSGQGGFRYGYTF	TGTGCCAGCAGTTTATCGGGACAGGGAGGCTTCCGCTATGGCTACACCTTC
once	TRBV6-5	TRBJ2-3	-	15	CASSQYLSKTDTQYF	TGTGCCAGCAGTCAATACCTATCGAAAACAGATACGCAGTATTTT
once	TRBV3-1/TRBV3-2	TRBJ2-1	-	15	CASSQDGRRYNEQFF	TGTGCCAGCAGCCAAGATGGCAGACGATACAATGAGCAGTTCTTC
many	TRBV29-1	TRBJ1-1	TRBD1	13	CSGNDRANTEAFF	TGCAGCGGGAATGACAGGGCGAACACTGAAGCTTTCTTT
-	TRBV4-3	TRBJ1-5	-	13	CASSQDGAQPQHF	TGCGCCAGCAGCCAAGATGGGGCTCAGCCCCAGCATTTT
-	TRBV6-5	TRBJ2-1	-	15	CASSYVSGFYNEQFF	TGTGCCAGCAGTTACGTGTCAGGGTTCTACAATGAGCAGTTCTTC
-	TRBV3-1/TRBV3-2	TRBJ1-2	TRBD1	13	CASSKQGAHGYTF	TGTGCCAGCAGTAAACAGGGGGCGCATGGCTACACCTTC
-	TRBV7-8	TRBJ1-3	-	15	CASSLGVSSGNTIYF	TGTGCCAGCAGCTTAGGTGTTAGCTCTGGAAACACCATATATTTT
-	TRBV7-2	TRBJ2-7	-	13	CASSLVYDSEQYF	TGTGCCAGCAGCTTAGTATATGACAGTGAGCAGTACTTC
-	TRBV6-5	TRBJ1-1	-	12	CASSRQPNEAFF	TGTGCCAGCAGTCGACAGCCCAATGAAGCTTTCTTT
-	TRBV3-1/TRBV3-2	TRBJ2-4	TRBD1	17	CASSQEPTGVSKNIQYF	TGTGCCAGCAGCCAAGAACCGACAGGGGTATCCAAAAACATTCAGTACTTC
-	TRBV7-9	TRBJ2-2	-	16	CASSRPGGAETGELFF	TGTGCCAGCAGCCGACCAGGAGGGGCAGAAACCGGGGAGCTGTTTTTT
once	TRBV5-4	TRBJ2-7	TRBD1	15	CASSKPGQGKGEQYF	TGTGCCAGCAGCAAACCGGGACAGGGAAAAGGGGAGCAGTACTTC
few	TRBV25-1	TRBJ2-1	-	15	CASSEYYSLNNEQFF	TGTGCCAGCAGTGAATATTATTCTCTGAACAATGAGCAGTTCTTC
once	TRBV28	TRBJ1-6	-	15	CASSFQRSSNSPLHF	TGTGCCAGCAGTTTCCAGAGGAGTAGTAATTCACCCCTCCACTTT
few	TRBV3-1/TRBV3-2	TRBJ2-2	-	12	CASSQYGGELFF	TGTGCCAGCAGCCAGTACGGCGGGGAGCTGTTTTTT
-	TRBV19	TRBJ2-6	-	14	CASSVNSGANVLTF	TGTGCCAGTAGTGTGAACTCTGGGGCCAACGTCCTGACTTTC
-	TRBV7-2	TRBJ1-1	-	16	CASSLETGYMNTEAFF	TGTGCCAGCAGCTTAGAAACAGGTTATATGAACACTGAAGCTTTCTTT
-	TRBV5-8	TRBJ2-7	-	14	CASSLGGAPDEQYF	TGTGCCAGCAGCTTGGGCGGGGCCCCCGACGAGCAGTACTTC
-	TRBV24-1	TRBJ2-3	-	15	CATSDRRDLGDTQYF	TGTGCCACCAGTGACCGCCGGGACCTTGGAGATACGCAGTATTTT
-	TRBV4-3	TRBJ1-4	TRBD1	17	CASSQESGTGGLEKLFF	TGCGCCAGCAGCCAAGAAAGCGGGACAGGGGGGCTTGAAAAACTGTTTTTT
-	TRBV11-2	TRBJ2-2	-	14	CASSPTGWTGELFF	TGTGCCAGCAGCCCAACAGGGTGGACCGGGGAGCTGTTTTTT
-	TRBV18	TRBJ2-2	-	15	CASSAGTDNTGELFF	TGTGCCAGCTCGGCGGGGACAGACAACACCGGGGAGCTGTTTTTT